The present entry profiles one T cell receptor (beta chain) with its context. The CDR3 is 12 amino acids. CDR1 KGHDR and CDR2 SFDVKD come from the germline V gene. The V end was cut by 7 bases, the J end by 7 bases, with 9 bases between. The library put unique molecular identifiers onto individual cDNA molecules. Via MiXCR, TCRdb re-called the RACE reads, giving one row per CDR3 protein. The sample includes tens of thousands of distinct CDR3 sequences, approximately 32% of them seen just once. Specified time point: patch test 1, 2 weeks after DPC sensitization. Treatment indicated: therapeutic diphenylcyclopropenone sensitization with weekly scalp DPC. Alopecia patients deemed DPC-suitable, aged 18 to 70, excluding pregnancy. The sample is drawn from a study of human T cells and chemical hapten exposure.

The receptor was derived from a man aged 40-50 years with alopecia areata. Some clones in this sample may be carry-over from other donors' samples. This rearrangement joins TRBV24-1 to TRBJ2-2; TRBD2 is a possible D gene (5 bases). The sequences come from whole blood, collected in connection with sensitization to the hapten diphenylcyclopropenone (DPC). The CDR3 nucleotides are TGTGCCACCAGCGGGGTGAGCGGGGAGCTGTTTTTT. Encoded protein: CATSGVSGELFF.